The present T cell receptor (beta chain) was sequenced within a study of blood T cell repertoires in COVID-19. Trimming removed 6 bases from V and 5 bases from J, with 16 bases in between. The CDR3 is 14 amino acids. Germline V gives CDR1 MNHEY, CDR2 SMNVEV (reference sequence). The method was immunoSEQ multiplex PCR; TCRdb's version includes in-frame clones alone and lacks a portion of them. The sample lists some 190,000 clones, approximately 81% occurring once. This sequence joins TRBV27 and TRBJ1-2; D might be TRBD1 (6 bases). Sequencing used peripheral blood. The TCR was taken from a woman older than 75 with acute or convalescent COVID-19. This CDR3 is CASSSDRFGYGYTF. The CDR3 DNA follows: TGTGCCAGCAGCTCAGACAGGTTCGGGTATGGCTACACCTTC.